This entry lists 27 T cell receptor beta chains sequenced from one sample in a study of T cell therapy after organ transplantation. Profiling relied on immunoSEQ multiplex PCR, and the TCRdb table lists in-frame clones only, not all of them. The data contain 3,000 to 4,000 clones, 55% to 70% of them seen just once; the ten biggest clones take up less than 45%. Their recognized antigens are unknown. The time point was: 20-29 weeks after completion of therapy. The sample here was CD8+ T cells from blood, taken after autologous CMV-specific T cell therapy. The origin of the receptors is a human patient who had received a solid organ transplant and had CMV disease. Part of the T cells may come from the graft donor.

This sequence joins TRBV11-3 and TRBJ2-7, with D possibly TRBD2 on 6 matching bases. The ends were cut back, 6 bases at V and 4 bases at J, with 22 bases in the middle. Per germline, CDR1 SGHNT and CDR2 YENEEA. CDR3 length equals 16 residues. CDR3 residues: CASRVRRGASRYEQYV. The DNA for the CDR3 is TGTGCCAGCAGGGTCAGGAGGGGAGCCAGCCGGTACGAGCAGTACGTC.

The rearrangement links TRBV13 to TRBJ2-2; the D is unclear. V dropped 5 bases and J dropped 0 bases, with 7 bases sitting between them. The CDR3 covers 14 residues. Germline V CDR1 and CDR2: PRHDT, FYEKMQ (reference sequence). CDR3 residues: CASSPATNTGELFF. The CDR3 DNA is TGTGCCAGCAGCCCCGCAACGAACACCGGGGAGCTGTTTTTT. Using reference TRBV13 and TRBJ2-2 for the parts outside the CDR3, the full variable domain is AAGVIQSPRHLIKEKRETATLKCYPIPRHDTVYWYQQGPGQDPQFLISFYEKMQSDKGSIPDRFSAQQFSDYHSELNMSSLELGDSALYFCASSPATNTGELFFGEGSRLTVL.

In nucleotides, the CDR3 is TGTGCCAGCAGCCGAGGGGGACGGAGCGGTGAGCAGTTCTTC. Encoded protein: CASSRGGRSGEQFF. V and J are TRBV27 and TRBJ2-1, with D possibly being TRBD1 (6 bases). CDR3 length: 14 residues. The V and J ends lost 6 bases and 9 bases respectively, with 18 bases between them. The germline V gene encodes CDR1 MNHEY and CDR2 SMNVEV (reference sequence).

This chain links TRBV5-4 with TRBJ2-7, with D perhaps matching TRBD1 (5 bases). The V end was cut by 0 bases, the J end by 6 bases, with 7 bases between. CDR1 is SGHNT, CDR2 YYREEE, per germline (reference sequence). The CDR3 runs 12 residues. DNA of the CDR3: TGTGCCAGCAGCTTGGAGCAGGGCGAGCAGTACTTC. Amino acid sequence: CASSLEQGEQYF. The full variable domain, completed using reference TRBV5-4 and TRBJ2-7, is ETGVTQSPTHLIKTRGQQVTLRCSSQSGHNTVSWYQQALGQGPQFIFQYYREEENGRGNFPPRFSGLQFPNYSSELNVNALELDDSALYLCASSLEQGEQYFGPGTRLTVT.

This chain links TRBV10-3 with TRBJ2-5; a possible D gene is TRBD2 (8 bases). Germline V gene data show CDR1 as ENHRY and CDR2 as SYGVKD. This CDR3 contains 20 residues. Trimming stripped 3 bases from V and 1 base from J, with 27 bases between. The DNA for the CDR3 is TGTGCCATCAGTGATGGGGCAGGGGACAGACTAGCGACAACCCAAGAGACCCAGTACTTC. Translation: CAISDGAGDRLATTQETQYF.

V usage is TRBV7-3 and J usage is TRBJ2-1; 11 bases fit TRBD2. V lost 3 bases, J lost 5 bases, and 3 bases stayed unmatched. CDR3 size: 15 residues. Germline V gene lookup returns CDR1 SGHTA and CDR2 FQGTGA. In nucleotides, the CDR3 is TGTGCCAGCAGCTTCGGACTAGCGGGCAACAATGAGCAGTTCTTC. Residues: CASSFGLAGNNEQFF.

V usage is TRBV10-2 and J usage is TRBJ1-5; TRBD1 agrees at 7 bases. The CDR3 is 16 residues long. Germline V gene sequence: CDR1 WSHSY, CDR2 SAAADI. V dropped 1 base and J dropped 5; count of bases not matched to a gene: 8. The chain's CDR3 is CASSELAGGKDQPQHF. The CDR3, as DNA: TGCGCCAGCAGTGAGTTAGCAGGGGGAAAGGATCAGCCCCAGCATTTT.

This clone was found a few times. The V gene is TRBV7-2, the J gene TRBJ1-1; 7 nucleotides match TRBD1. The CDR3 covers 11 residues. V dropped 3 bases and J dropped 8; count of bases not matched to a gene: 0. In germline, CDR1 is SGHTA, CDR2 FQGNSA. The CDR3, as DNA: TGTGCCAGCAGCTTGGGACAGGAAGCTTTCTTT. It codes for CASSLGQEAFF.

The chain couples TRBV5-6 to TRBJ2-1, with D uncertain. CDR3 length: 16 amino acids. V lost 3 bases and J 0 bases, leaving 13 bases between the germline ends. Germline lookup yields CDR1 SGHDT and CDR2 YYEEEE. CDR3: CASSSTDLSSYNEQFF. CDR3 coding DNA: TGTGCCAGCAGCTCGACGGATCTGAGCTCCTACAATGAGCAGTTCTTC.

The V gene is TRBV7-9, the J gene TRBJ2-3; D possibly corresponds to TRBD2 (5 bases). This CDR3 has 16 residues. Trimming took off 5 bases at V and 3 bases at J, with 18 bases between the two ends. Germline CDR1 reads SEHNR; CDR2 reads FQNEAQ (reference sequence). CDR3 DNA: TGTGCCAGCAGCCCGACGACGGAGGAGGCGACAGATACGCAGTATTTT. Translated, it gives CASSPTTEEATDTQYF.

This chain uses TRBV7-8 with TRBJ2-7, with D possibly being TRBD2 (5 bases). This CDR3 contains 16 residues. The V gene lost 5 bases and the J gene lost 0 bases, with 17 bases spanning the gap. Germline V gene sequence: CDR1 SGHVS, CDR2 FQNEAQ. The chain's CDR3 is CASSQSEGALSYEQYF. DNA of the CDR3: TGTGCCAGCAGCCAATCTGAGGGAGCCCTCTCCTACGAGCAGTACTTC.

The chain combines TRBV13 with TRBJ2-1; D is perhaps TRBD2 (6 bases). Trimming removed 6 bases from V and 3 bases from J, with 21 bases in between. The germline gives CDR1 PRHDT, CDR2 FYEKMQ (reference sequence). The CDR3 totals 17 residues. The CDR3 coding sequence is TGTGCCAGCAGTTACGAGGGACTCGGGAGCGGCTACAATGAGCAGTTCTTC. Translation: CASSYEGLGSGYNEQFF.

This clone has just a few counts. The genes are TRBV2 and TRBJ2-7; D not certain. Germline V gene sequence: CDR1 SNHLY, CDR2 FYNNEI. This CDR3 has 13 amino acids. Trimming took off 0 bases at V and 3 bases at J, with 6 bases between the two ends. The CDR3 DNA reads as TGTGCCAGCAGTGAAGCGTCTGACTACGAGCAGTACTTC. Residues: CASSEASDYEQYF.

Worth noting for this clone: The sample carries other DNA sequences with the same CDR3. V is TRBV5-1 and J is TRBJ1-2; weak D call: TRBD1 (6 bases). The CDR3 is 12 residues long. Germline V gives CDR1 SGHRS, CDR2 YFSETQ. Trimming removed 0 bases from V and 6 bases from J, with 6 bases in between. The CDR3 protein is CASSLGGHGYTF. Written as DNA, the CDR3 is TGCGCCAGCAGCTTGGGGGGGCATGGCTACACCTTC.

V is TRBV18 and J is TRBJ2-7; D is perhaps TRBD2 (5 bases). CDR3 length: 12 amino acids. Germline CDR1 and CDR2: KGHSH and LQKENI. Trimming stripped 5 bases from V and 3 bases from J, with 8 bases between. The CDR3 bases are TGTGCCAGCTCAGGGAGAGACTACGAGCAGTACGTC. It specifies CASSGRDYEQYV.

The chain couples TRBV15 to TRBJ1-4; unclear D gene. Germline lookup yields CDR1 LNHNV and CDR2 YYDKDF (reference sequence). The V gene lost 3 bases and the J gene lost 5 bases, with 13 bases spanning the gap. This CDR3 region has 15 residues. In nucleotides, the CDR3 is TGTGCCACCAGCAGTCACTCGACACCGAATGAAAAACTGTTTTTT. This sequence encodes CATSSHSTPNEKLFF.

CDR3 bases: TGCGCCAGCAGCTTGGGACTAGTTAGCACAGATACGCAGTATTTT. It encodes CASSLGLVSTDTQYF. This rearrangement joins TRBV5-1 to TRBJ2-3; maybe TRBD2 (6 bases). Germline assignment: CDR1 SGHRS and CDR2 YFSETQ. This CDR3 is 15 amino acids long. V lost 0 bases, J lost 0 bases, and 8 bases lay in between.

The chain joins TRBV27 to TRBJ1-1; D unclear. The V gene lost 6 bases and the J gene lost 1 base, with 12 bases spanning the gap. The germline V gene encodes CDR1 MNHEY and CDR2 SMNVEV (reference sequence). The CDR3 sequence is 14 residues long. The CDR3 nucleotides read TGTGCCAGCAGGCGGGCAGTCCGGAACACTGAAGCTTTCTTT. This encodes CASRRAVRNTEAFF.

The chain has TRBV29-1 and TRBJ2-7, with 10 bases aligning to TRBD1. Germline-derived CDR1 and CDR2 are SQVTM and ANQGSEA. The CDR3 is 13 residues long. The V gene end was trimmed by 1 base and the J gene end by 4 bases; junction bases not matched to a gene: 1. The CDR3 sequence is CSVEGTGGYEQYF. As DNA, the CDR3 is TGCAGCGTTGAAGGGACAGGGGGGTACGAGCAGTACTTC.

The genes are TRBV19 and TRBJ2-1; D is ambiguous. V was shortened by 5 bases and J by 3 bases, with 11 bases between the two germline ends. The germline CDR1 and CDR2 sequences are LNHDA and SQIVND (reference sequence). The CDR3 extends over 14 amino acids. In DNA form, the CDR3 reads TGTGCCAGTAGTCCCCTACTCCTCTACAATGAGCAGTTCTTC. It yields the protein CASSPLLLYNEQFF.

The chain uses TRBV2 and TRBJ2-7; perhaps TRBD1 as D (5 bases). V lost 7 bases to trimming and J lost 2 bases, with 12 bases between them. CDR3 size: 13 residues. From germline, CDR1 is SNHLY and CDR2 FYNNEI. The CDR3 loop is CASMGRLTYEQYF. CDR3 in DNA: TGTGCCAGCATGGGGCGGCTGACCTACGAGCAGTACTTC.

As for this clone: A much more abundant neighbour one base away suggests this may be a read error. The sample carries other DNA sequences with the same CDR3. This chain joins TRBV9 and TRBJ2-2; 7 bases match TRBD2. Germline V gene lookup returns CDR1 SGDLS and CDR2 YYNGEE. The CDR3 has 19 amino acids. V lost 0 bases, J lost 4 bases, and 15 bases stayed unmatched. The CDR3 DNA reads TGTGCCAGCAGCGTAGGTCCCGCGGGAGATGGGGGGGGCACCGGGGAGCTGTTTTTT. It codes for CASSVGPAGDGGGTGELFF.

This clone was detected only a few times. This rearrangement joins TRBV30 to TRBJ1-3; D remains unclear. Germline V gene lookup returns CDR1 GTSNPN and CDR2 SVGIG (reference sequence). V was shortened by 4 bases and J by 0 bases, with 7 bases between the two germline ends. This CDR3 contains 13 residues. CDR3 amino acids: CAWTDNSGNTIYF. The CDR3 DNA reads TGTGCCTGGACCGACAACTCTGGAAACACCATATATTTT.

CDR3 sequence (DNA): TGTGCCAGCAGCTCCCCTCCCGAAGCTACGCAGTATTTT. It yields the protein CASSSPPEATQYF. The rearrangement links TRBV7-3 to TRBJ2-3; D uncertain. The CDR3 totals 13 residues. Germline CDR1 SGHTA, CDR2 FQGTGA. The V end lost 4 bases, the J end lost 8 bases, and 13 bases lay between the germline ends.

V and J are TRBV19 and TRBJ2-5; D is ambiguous. The V and J ends lost 4 bases and 3 bases respectively, with 15 bases between them. The CDR3 is 15 amino acids. CDR1 is LNHDA and CDR2 is SQIVND in the germline V gene (reference sequence). DNA of the CDR3: TGTGCCAGTAGTACTCAATTGACTGTGGAAGAGACCCAGTACTTC. Its translation is CASSTQLTVEETQYF.

The sample holds one count of this clone. The V gene is TRBV19, the J gene TRBJ2-7; TRBD1 matches at 7 bases. Germline V gene lookup returns CDR1 LNHDA and CDR2 SQIVND (reference sequence). V gave up 5 bases and J gave up 3 bases; unmatched junction bases: 7. The length of the CDR3 is 14 residues. CDR3 sequence (DNA): TGTGCCAGTAGTCTTGGACAGGCCCACTACGAGCAGTACTTC. This sequence encodes CASSLGQAHYEQYF.

The genes are TRBV7-2 and TRBJ2-7, with D uncertain. Germline V lookup: CDR1 SGHTA, CDR2 FQGNSA. The CDR3 contains 12 residues. Trimming pared 1 base from V and 3 bases from J, leaving 4 bases between. The CDR3 loop reads CASSLGYYEQYF. CDR3 DNA sequence: TGTGCCAGCAGCTTAGGATACTACGAGCAGTACTTC.